The clone carrying this T cell receptor beta chain is termed medium-sized (0.01 to 0.1%). The sample originates from a study of prognosis after radiotherapy for stage I lung cancer. Study summary: Recruitment took place in Nanjing, China, where patients with stage I non-small cell lung cancer were enrolled between 2018 and early 2019.

Multiplex PCR in two rounds served to amplify TCR beta CDR3 from genomic DNA. Primers (each specific to one TRBV or TRBJ gene) were used in first-round PCR. One entry per CDR3 protein, called by TCRdb with MiXCR from the multiplex PCR reads. The sample shows about 12,000 distinct CDR3 sequences, nearly 55% of them seen only once. This CDR3 contains 17 residues. The germline CDR1 and CDR2 sequences are LNHDA and SQIVND (reference sequence). The V and J ends lost 5 bases and 0 bases, in that order; junction bases with no gene match: 7. The material sequenced was PBMCs, taken before or after stereotactic body radiation therapy (not recorded which). The chain couples TRBV19 to TRBJ2-3; 11 nucleotides match TRBD2. The TCR sequence derives from a donor aged 50 or older with non-small cell lung cancer. The CDR3 coding sequence is TGTGCCAGTAGTGGACCGGGACTAGCGGCCAGCACAGATACGCAGTATTTT. Translated: CASSGPGLAASTDTQYF.